This is a list of T cell receptor beta chains from one sample in a study of blood T cell repertoires in COVID-19. The assay was immunoSEQ multiplex PCR, and TCRdb's table has in-frame clones only and misses some. The data contain tens of thousands of clones, roughly 70% of them singletons. Material: peripheral blood. These receptor sequences come from a woman in her sixties or seventies with acute or convalescent COVID-19. Both conserved end residues are part of each CDR3. The order of the fields is D gene, V gene, J gene, clone size, CDR3 DNA, CDR3 protein. A D gene is named only where the DNA matches it firmly. The size field is filled for only some rows; it gives once, few, many or a size class.

.	TRBV7-2	TRBJ1-5	many	TGTGCCAGCAGCGCAGGGCCGAATCAGCCCCAGCATTTT	CASSAGPNQPQHF
TRBD1	TRBV5-1	TRBJ1-2	.	TGCGCCAGCAGCTTGGGCCGGGACAGGGTTGATGGCTACACCTTC	CASSLGRDRVDGYTF
TRBD2	TRBV9	TRBJ2-1	.	TGTGCCAGCAGCGCAGCCGTAGGGACTAGCGGGAGTACCTATCGGAATGAGCAGTTCTTC	CASSAAVGTSGSTYRNEQFF
TRBD1	TRBV28	TRBJ2-7	.	TGTGCCAGCAGTTTAAGGACAGGGGGAAGGGGCGAGCAGTACTTC	CASSLRTGGRGEQYF
.	TRBV14	TRBJ2-4	.	TGTGCCAGCAGCCAAGGGCACCAGAAAAACATTCAGTACTTC	CASSQGHQKNIQYF
.	TRBV10-3	TRBJ2-5	.	TGTGCCATCAGTTCAGGGGAGGGGGAGACCCAGTACTTC	CAISSGEGETQYF
.	TRBV5-1	TRBJ2-1	.	TGCGCCAGCAGCTTGAGCCTGGGCCTACATGATGAGCAGTTCTTC	CASSLSLGLHDEQFF
TRBD1	TRBV2	TRBJ1-2	.	TGTGCCAGCAGTCAAGCCCCAGGGGGCGGCTATGGCTACACCTTC	CASSQAPGGGYGYTF
.	TRBV7-2	TRBJ1-5	few	TGTGCCAGCAGCTTAGATTCGAGCAATCAGCCCCAGCATTTT	CASSLDSSNQPQHF
.	TRBV5-6	TRBJ1-3	.	TGTGCCAGCAGCTGGGGGACTTCTGGAAACACCATATATTTT	CASSWGTSGNTIYF
TRBD1	TRBV3-1/TRBV3-2	TRBJ2-4	.	TGTGCCAGCAGCCAAGAAACAGGGGGAATAGCCAAAAACATTCAGTACTTC	CASSQETGGIAKNIQYF
TRBD1	TRBV6-6	TRBJ1-4	many	TGTGCCAGCAGGACAGGGGGAGAGGAAAAACTGTTTTTT	CASRTGGEEKLFF
TRBD2	TRBV9	TRBJ2-1	.	TGTGCCAGCAGCGTAGGTCTAGCGGGGGGGCGATACAATGAGCAGTTCTTC	CASSVGLAGGRYNEQFF
.	TRBV9	TRBJ2-7	few	TGTGCCAGCAGCGTAGCGGAGGGTGGAGGCGAGCAGTACTTC	CASSVAEGGGEQYF
TRBD2	TRBV5-5	TRBJ2-4	.	TGTGCCAGCAGCTTTCGGGAGGTCGTAGCCAAAAACATTCAGTACTTC	CASSFREVVAKNIQYF
.	TRBV5-1	TRBJ1-1	once	TGCGCCAGCAGCGTACAGGACCCGAGCACTGAAGCTTTCTTT	CASSVQDPSTEAFF
TRBD1	TRBV2	TRBJ1-5	.	TGTGCCAGCAGTAGACAGGGGGTTGGTCAGCCCCAGCATTTT	CASSRQGVGQPQHF
TRBD1	TRBV12-3/TRBV12-4	TRBJ1-2	.	TGTGCCAGCACCAGCACAGGGGACTATGGCTACACCTTC	CASTSTGDYGYTF
TRBD1	TRBV5-1	TRBJ2-3	.	TGCGCCAGCAGCAGGACAGGGGAGAACACAGATACGCAGTATTTT	CASSRTGENTDTQYF
.	TRBV30	TRBJ2-1	.	TGTGCCTGGACCCCAGGGGAGGGGGAGCAGTTCTTC	CAWTPGEGEQFF
TRBD2	TRBV3-1/TRBV3-2	TRBJ2-7	.	TGTGCCAGCAGGACTAGCGGGATCGACGAGCAGTACTTC	CASRTSGIDEQYF
.	TRBV4-2	TRBJ1-4	.	TGTGCCAGCAGCCAAGACGGGACATCCTATGAAAAACTGTTTTTT	CASSQDGTSYEKLFF
.	TRBV5-4	TRBJ1-2	.	TGTGCCAGCAGCCCGACACAGGGTGCGGAGTTATTTGGCTACACCTTC	CASSPTQGAELFGYTF
TRBD1	TRBV15	TRBJ1-4	.	TGTGCCACCAGCAACCATTACTGGGACAGGGGATCTAATGAAAAACTGTTTTTT	CATSNHYWDRGSNEKLFF
.	TRBV7-3	TRBJ2-1	.	TGTGCCAGCAGCTTAGAGGGGGTGCAGTTCTTC	CASSLEGVQFF
.	TRBV21-1	TRBJ2-7	.	TGTGCCAGCAGCCCCCAGACTAGCGGGAGGAGGGAGCAGTACTTC	CASSPQTSGRREQYF
.	TRBV7-9	TRBJ2-1	.	TGTGCCAGCAGCCCTACGAGCGGAAGACTCTACAATGAGCAGTTCTTC	CASSPTSGRLYNEQFF
TRBD2	TRBV6-4	TRBJ2-3	few	TGTGCCAGCCAGAGGACTAGCGGGGGGTTGGATACGCAGTATTTT	CASQRTSGGLDTQYF
TRBD1	TRBV10-1	TRBJ2-7	.	TGCGCCATCGGACACCCGGGACAGGGGCCCTACGAGCAGTACTTC	CAIGHPGQGPYEQYF